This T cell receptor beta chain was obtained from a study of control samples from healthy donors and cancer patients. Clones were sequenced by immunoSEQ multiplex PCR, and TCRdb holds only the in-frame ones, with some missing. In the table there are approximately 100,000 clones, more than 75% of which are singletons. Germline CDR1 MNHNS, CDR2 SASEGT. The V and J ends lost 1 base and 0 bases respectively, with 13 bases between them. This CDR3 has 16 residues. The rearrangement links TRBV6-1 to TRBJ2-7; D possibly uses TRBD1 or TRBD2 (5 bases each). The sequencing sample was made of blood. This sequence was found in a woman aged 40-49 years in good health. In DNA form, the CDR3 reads TGTGCCAGCAGTGAAGAGGGGACGGGGAGCTCCTACGAGCAGTACTTC. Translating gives CASSEEGTGSSYEQYF.